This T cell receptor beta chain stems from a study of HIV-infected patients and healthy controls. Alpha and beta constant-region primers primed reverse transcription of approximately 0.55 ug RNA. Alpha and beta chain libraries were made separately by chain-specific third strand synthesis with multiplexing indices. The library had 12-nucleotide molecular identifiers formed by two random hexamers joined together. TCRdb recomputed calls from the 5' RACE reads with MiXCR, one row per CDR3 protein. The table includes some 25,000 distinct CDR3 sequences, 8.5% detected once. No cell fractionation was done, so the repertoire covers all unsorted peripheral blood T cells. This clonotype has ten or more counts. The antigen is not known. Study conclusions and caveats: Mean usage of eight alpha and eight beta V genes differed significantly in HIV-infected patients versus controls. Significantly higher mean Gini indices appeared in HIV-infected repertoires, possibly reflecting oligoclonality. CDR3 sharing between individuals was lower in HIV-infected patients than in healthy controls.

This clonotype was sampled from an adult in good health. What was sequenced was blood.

CDR3 region: CASSLSGGEEKLFF. In DNA form, the CDR3 reads TGTGCCAGCAGCTTATCAGGGGGCGAAGAAAAACTGTTTTTT. This rearrangement joins TRBV7-2 to TRBJ1-4; the match to TRBD1 covers 8 bases. The CDR3 length is 14 residues. In germline, CDR1 is SGHTA, CDR2 FQGNSA. V shed 2 bases, J shed 8 bases, and the junction held 4 bases outside the gene matches.